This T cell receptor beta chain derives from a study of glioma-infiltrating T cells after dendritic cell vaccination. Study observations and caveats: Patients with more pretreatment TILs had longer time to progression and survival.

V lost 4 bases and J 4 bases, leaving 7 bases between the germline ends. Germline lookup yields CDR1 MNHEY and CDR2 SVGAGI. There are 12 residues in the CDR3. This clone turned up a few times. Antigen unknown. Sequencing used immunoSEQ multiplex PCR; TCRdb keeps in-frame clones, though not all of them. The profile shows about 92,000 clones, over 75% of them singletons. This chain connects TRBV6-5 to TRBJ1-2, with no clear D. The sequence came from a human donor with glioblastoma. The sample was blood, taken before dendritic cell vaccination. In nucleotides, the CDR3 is TGTGCCAGCAGTTCGGGTATCTATGGCTACACCTTC. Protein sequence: CASSSGIYGYTF.